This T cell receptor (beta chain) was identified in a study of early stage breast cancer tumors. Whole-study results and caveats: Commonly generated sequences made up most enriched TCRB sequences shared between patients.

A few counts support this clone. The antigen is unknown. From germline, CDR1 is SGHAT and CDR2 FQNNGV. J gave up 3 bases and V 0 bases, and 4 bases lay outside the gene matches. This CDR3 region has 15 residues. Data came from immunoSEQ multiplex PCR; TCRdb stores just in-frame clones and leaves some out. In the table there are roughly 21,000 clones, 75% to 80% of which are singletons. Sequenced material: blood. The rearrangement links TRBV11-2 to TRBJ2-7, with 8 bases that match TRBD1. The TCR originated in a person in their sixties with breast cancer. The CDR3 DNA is TGTGCCAGCAGCTTAGAGGACAGGGAATACTACGAGCAGTACTTC. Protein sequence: CASSLEDREYYEQYF. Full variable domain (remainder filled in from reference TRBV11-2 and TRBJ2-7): EAGVAQSPRYKIIEKRQSVAFWCNPISGHATLYWYQQILGQGPKLLIQFQNNGVVDDSQLPKDRFSAERLKGVDSTLKIQPAKLEDSAVYLCASSLEDREYYEQYFGPGTRLTVT.